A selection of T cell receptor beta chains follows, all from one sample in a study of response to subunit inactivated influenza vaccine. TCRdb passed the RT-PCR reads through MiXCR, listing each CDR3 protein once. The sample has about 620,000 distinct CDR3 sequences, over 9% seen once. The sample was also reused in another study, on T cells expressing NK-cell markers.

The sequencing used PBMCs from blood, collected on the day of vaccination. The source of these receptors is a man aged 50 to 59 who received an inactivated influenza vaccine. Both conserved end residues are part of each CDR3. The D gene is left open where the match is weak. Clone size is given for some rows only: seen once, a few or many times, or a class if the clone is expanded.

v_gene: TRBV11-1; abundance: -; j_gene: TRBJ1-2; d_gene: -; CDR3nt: TGTGCCAGCAGCTTAGACACCACCGCAGGGGCGGCTAACTATGGCTACACCTTC; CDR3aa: CASSLDTTAGAANYGYTF
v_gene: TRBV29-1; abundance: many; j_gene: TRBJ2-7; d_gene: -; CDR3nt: TGCAGCGTTGCGTGGGTAAACTACGAGCAGTACTTC; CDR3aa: CSVAWVNYEQYF
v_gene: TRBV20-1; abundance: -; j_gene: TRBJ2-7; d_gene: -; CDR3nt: TGCAGTGCTGTTAGCGGAGCCTCCTACGAGCAGTACTTC; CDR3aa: CSAVSGASYEQYF
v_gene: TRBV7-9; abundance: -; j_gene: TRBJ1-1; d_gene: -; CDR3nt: TGTGCCAGCAGCCGCCCGGGGGCGCCGAACACTGAAGCTTTCTTT; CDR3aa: CASSRPGAPNTEAFF
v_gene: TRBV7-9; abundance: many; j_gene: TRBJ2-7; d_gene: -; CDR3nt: TGTGCCAGCAGCTTAGTGGACGAGCAGTACTTC; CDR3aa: CASSLVDEQYF
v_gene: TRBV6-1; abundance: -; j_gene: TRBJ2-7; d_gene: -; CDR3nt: TGTGCCAGCAGTGAAACTAACGAGCAGTACTTC; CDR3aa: CASSETNEQYF
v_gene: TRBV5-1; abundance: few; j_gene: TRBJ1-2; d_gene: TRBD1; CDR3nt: TGCGCCAGCAGCTTGGACCAGGGGGTCACCTTC; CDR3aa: CASSLDQGVTF
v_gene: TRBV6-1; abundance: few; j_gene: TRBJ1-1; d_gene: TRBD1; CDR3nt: TGTGCCAGCAGTAAGGACAGGGGGCGTATGGTTTTGGCTTTCTTT; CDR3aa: CASSKDRGRMVLAFF
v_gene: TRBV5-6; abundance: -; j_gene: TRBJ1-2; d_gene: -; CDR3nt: TGTGCCAGCAGCTTGAGGGATTATGGCTACACCTTC; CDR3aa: CASSLRDYGYTF
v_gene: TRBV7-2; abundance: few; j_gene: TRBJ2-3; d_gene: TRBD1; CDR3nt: TGTGCCAGCAGCTTAGCGGGACAGATCACAGATACGCAGTATTTT; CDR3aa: CASSLAGQITDTQYF
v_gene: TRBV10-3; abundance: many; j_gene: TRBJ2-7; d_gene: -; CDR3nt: TGTGCCATCAGTGAGTCGAGGGACACCTACGAGCAGTACTTC; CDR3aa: CAISESRDTYEQYF
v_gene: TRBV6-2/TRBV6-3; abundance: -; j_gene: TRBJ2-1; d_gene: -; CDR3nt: TGTGCCAGCAGTCCTACATCAGGGATTTGGGGTGAGCAGTTCTTC; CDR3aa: CASSPTSGIWGEQFF
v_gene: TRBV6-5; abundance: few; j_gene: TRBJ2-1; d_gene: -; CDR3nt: TGTGCCAGCAGTTACTCCCCCAATGGGAATGAGCAGTTCTTC; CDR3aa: CASSYSPNGNEQFF
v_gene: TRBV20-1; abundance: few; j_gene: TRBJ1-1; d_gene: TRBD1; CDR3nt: TGCAGTGCTAGTTTTGGGACAGTTGGAGGTGAAGCTTTCTTT; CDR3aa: CSASFGTVGGEAFF
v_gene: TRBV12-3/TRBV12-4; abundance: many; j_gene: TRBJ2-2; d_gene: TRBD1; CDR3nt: TGTGCCAGCAGTCCTGGGACAGTTTCCGGGGAGCTGTTTTTT; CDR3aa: CASSPGTVSGELFF
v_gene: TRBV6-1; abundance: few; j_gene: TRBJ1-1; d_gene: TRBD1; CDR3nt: TGTGCCAGCAGTGAAGGGACAGGGTTTTTCGATCCTCGGTCGACTGAAGCTTTCTTT; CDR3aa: CASSEGTGFFDPRSTEAFF
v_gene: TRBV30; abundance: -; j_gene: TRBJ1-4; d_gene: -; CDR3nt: TGTGCCTGGAGTGTACAGGGTAATGAAAAACTGTTTTTT; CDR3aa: CAWSVQGNEKLFF
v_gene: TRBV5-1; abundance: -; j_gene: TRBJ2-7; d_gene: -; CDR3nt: TGCGCCAGCAGCGCCCAGGGGCTCGAGCAGTACTTC; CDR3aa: CASSAQGLEQYF
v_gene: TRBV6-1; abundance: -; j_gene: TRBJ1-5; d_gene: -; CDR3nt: TGTGCCAGCAGTGAAGTTACTGCTGGTTCCCAGCATTTT; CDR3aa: CASSEVTAGSQHF
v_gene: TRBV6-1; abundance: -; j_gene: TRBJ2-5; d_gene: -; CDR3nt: TGTGCCAGCAGTGAGTGGCGGCGAGCCCAAGAGACCCAGTACTTC; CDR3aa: CASSEWRRAQETQYF
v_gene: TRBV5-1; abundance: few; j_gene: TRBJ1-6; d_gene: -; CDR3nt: TGCGCCAGCAGCTTGGTACAGGGTGTGAATTCACCCCTCCACTTT; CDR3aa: CASSLVQGVNSPLHF
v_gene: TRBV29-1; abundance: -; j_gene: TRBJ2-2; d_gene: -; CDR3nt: TGCAGCGTTGAAGATCGGGCCAGGGGGAACACCGGGGAGCTGTTTTTT; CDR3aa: CSVEDRARGNTGELFF
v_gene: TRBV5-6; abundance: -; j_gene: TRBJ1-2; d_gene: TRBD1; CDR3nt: TGTGCCAGCACCGGGGACAGGGAAGACTATGGCTACACCTTC; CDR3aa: CASTGDREDYGYTF
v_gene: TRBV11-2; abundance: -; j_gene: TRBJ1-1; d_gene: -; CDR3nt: TGTGCCAGCAGCCAGAGGGTACTGAACACTGAAGCTTTCTTT; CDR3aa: CASSQRVLNTEAFF